The TCR beta chain under discussion was sequenced for a study of T cell clonotyping in hematopoietic cell transplantation. Study-wide background: Pretransplant recipient samples were taken after cytoreduction.

With V trimmed by 1 base and J by 5 bases, 2 bases remained unmatched. Germline V gene data show CDR1 as SGHTA and CDR2 as FQGNSA. This CDR3 contains 16 residues. Some clones are missing from TCRdb's copy, which holds only in-frame ones; the method was immunoSEQ multiplex PCR. The table records about 26,000 clones, 75% to 85% of them present only once. Sample time point: recipient sample about 28 days before transplant, after cytoreduction. Blood collection times were about day -28 and days 30, 100, 180 posttransplant. The sequenced sample was peripheral blood mononuclear cells, obtained before stem cell transplant. The sequence came from a woman in her fifties or sixties with acute myeloid leukemia. Some clones in this sample may be carry-over from other donors' samples. The chain links TRBV7-2 to TRBJ1-6; 10 nucleotides match TRBD1. The CDR3 sequence is CASSLEGQGNNSPLHF. The CDR3, as DNA: TGTGCCAGCAGCTTAGAGGGACAGGGGAATAATTCACCCCTCCACTTT.